This T cell receptor beta chain was sequenced in a study of vaccination and CD4 T cells after COVID-19. Study in general: Four females and six males made up the convalescents, with two Hispanic.

This clonotype was detected a few times. As yet, its antigen is unknown. Cultured CD4+ T cell DNA was sequenced using the Oncomine TCR Beta short-read assay. TCRdb itself ran the PCR reads through MiXCR, one entry per CDR3 protein. The sample contains around 19,000 distinct CDR3 sequences, around half of which appear only once. V shed 8 bases and J shed 4 bases, with 10 bases lying between them. This CDR3 contains 12 residues. Treatment in this sample: approximately nine-day PBMC culture with coronavirus spike peptide pools or control peptides (ViraFEST assay). The source of this sequence is a human donor who had recovered from COVID-19. The sequenced sample consisted of CD4+ T cells from blood, cultured in vitro. The chain links TRBV12-3 or TRBV12-4 to TRBJ2-3; D gene ambiguous. The CDR3, as DNA: TGTGCCAGCGGAACGGGTTCAGATACGCAGTATTTT. It codes for CASGTGSDTQYF.